This is a list of T cell receptor beta chains from one sample in a study of cytomegalovirus exposure and HLA in healthy donors. Repertoires were generated with immunoSEQ multiplex PCR, while TCRdb's copy carries only in-frame clones and drops some. Among 150,000 or so clones listed, 75% were seen once. Sequencing was carried out using PBMCs. Every receptor here comes from a man between 18 and 29 years old in good health and CMV-seropositive. Both conserved end residues are part of each CDR3. The D gene is left open where the match is weak. Clone size is stated in some rows and not others, as once, few, many or a class when expanded.

cdr3_aa d_call j_call clone_size v_call
CASSRKGTGSYNEQFF TRBD1 TRBJ2-1 - TRBV4-1
CASSLLGTRGDEQYF TRBD2 TRBJ2-7 once TRBV5-1
CASSEGLVRFYEQYF TRBD2 TRBJ2-7 - TRBV6-1
CASIADRGRSYTF TRBD1 TRBJ1-2 - TRBV19
CASSSQGSTNEKLFF - TRBJ1-4 - TRBV6-5
CASSLSQGGEQYF - TRBJ2-7 once TRBV27
CASRIRLAGETYEQYF TRBD2 TRBJ2-7 - TRBV28
CASSLTTGGSEAFF - TRBJ1-1 once TRBV11-2
CANLGSGRQETQYF TRBD2 TRBJ2-5 once TRBV2
CASRDRAITGNQPQHF TRBD1 TRBJ1-5 - TRBV27
CASSVILAVSGEQFF TRBD2 TRBJ2-1 - TRBV5-4
CASSVGGSGNLGETQYF TRBD2 TRBJ2-5 - TRBV9
CASSSETGNGYTF TRBD1 TRBJ1-2 - TRBV19
CASSPGLADSSYEQYF TRBD2 TRBJ2-7 - TRBV7-9
CASSLAGADRNEQFF - TRBJ2-1 - TRBV5-4
CASSAKPNRQGSHTEAFF TRBD1 TRBJ1-1 - TRBV19
CASSPRDREFAEAFF TRBD1 TRBJ1-1 - TRBV28
CASSESAWRSEQYF - TRBJ2-7 - TRBV6-1
CASNMGQGIYEQYF TRBD1 TRBJ2-7 - TRBV28
CAISDSDTQYF - TRBJ2-3 - TRBV10-3
CAWKVGVETQYF - TRBJ2-5 - TRBV30
CASSFTRRYEQYF - TRBJ2-7 - TRBV28
CASRASGREDTQYF TRBD2 TRBJ2-3 - TRBV6-5
CASRRPGGHLYEQYF TRBD2 TRBJ2-7 - TRBV5-4
CASSGEGWAGELFF TRBD2 TRBJ2-2 - TRBV9
CASSTTANTEAFF - TRBJ1-1 once TRBV5-1
CAWRQGQDDISNYGYTF TRBD1 TRBJ1-2 - TRBV30
CASAPREDNNEQFF TRBD2 TRBJ2-1 few TRBV28
CASSIPGGANVLTF - TRBJ2-6 few TRBV19